This T cell receptor beta chain emerged from a study of blood T cell repertoires in COVID-19. About the research overall: Samples representing acute and convalescent COVID-19 were sourced from the United States, Italy and Spain. PBMCs, B-cell-depleted T cells, or T cells were the source of the cDNA or gDNA that made up the material.

V lost 4 bases and J lost 6; bases outside the gene matches: 7. CDR1 is SGHRS and CDR2 is YFSETQ in the germline V gene. This CDR3 is built from 14 residues. This clone was observed once. How the authors handled the data: Amplification from reference gene primers served as the basis for estimated nucleated cell counts. Assay: immunoSEQ multiplex PCR; the TCRdb copy retains only in-frame clones and omits some. V and J calls plus clone size are reproduced from that table; the DNA served to infer D and trimming. The top ten clones hold about 22% of a sample with about 200,000 clones, nearly 90% of them seen once.

Material for sequencing was peripheral blood. V and J are TRBV5-1 and TRBJ1-3; 7 nucleotides line up with TRBD1. The origin of this receptor is a man in his sixties with active or convalescent COVID-19. CDR3 in amino acids: CASSVDRAINTIYF. DNA of the CDR3: TGCGCCAGCAGCGTCGACAGGGCGATAAACACCATATATTTT.